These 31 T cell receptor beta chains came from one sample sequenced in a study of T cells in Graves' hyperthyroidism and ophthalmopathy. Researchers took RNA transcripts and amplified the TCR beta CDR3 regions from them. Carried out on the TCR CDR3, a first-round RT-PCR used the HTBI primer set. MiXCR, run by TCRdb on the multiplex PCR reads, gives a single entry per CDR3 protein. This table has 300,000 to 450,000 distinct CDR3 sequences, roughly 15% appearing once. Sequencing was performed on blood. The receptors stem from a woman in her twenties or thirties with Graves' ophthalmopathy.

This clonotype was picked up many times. The CDR3 DNA reads as TGTGCCAGCAGCTTAAGGGTAGGGAGCACAGATACGCAGTATTTT. Protein product: CASSLRVGSTDTQYF. The rearrangement joins TRBV7-9 to TRBJ2-3; D remains unclear. Germline assignment: CDR1 SEHNR and CDR2 FQNEAQ (reference sequence). V was cut by 2 bases and J by 0 bases, with 9 bases left in between. This CDR3 comprises 15 residues.

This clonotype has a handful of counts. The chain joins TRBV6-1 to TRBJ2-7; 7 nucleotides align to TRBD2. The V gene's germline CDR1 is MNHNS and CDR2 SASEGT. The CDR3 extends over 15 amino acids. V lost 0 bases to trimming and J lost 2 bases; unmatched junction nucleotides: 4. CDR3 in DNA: TGTGCCAGCAGTGAAGCTCTAGCGGAACCCTACGAGCAGTACTTC. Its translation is CASSEALAEPYEQYF.

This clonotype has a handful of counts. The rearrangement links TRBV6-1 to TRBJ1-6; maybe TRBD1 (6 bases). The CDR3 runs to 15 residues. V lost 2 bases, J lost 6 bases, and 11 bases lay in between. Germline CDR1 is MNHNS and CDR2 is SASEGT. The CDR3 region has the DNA TGTGCCAGCAGTGAAAGACAGGCTACTAATTCACCCCTCCACTTT. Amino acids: CASSERQATNSPLHF.

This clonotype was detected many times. In nucleotides, the CDR3 is TGTGCCTGGAGGTTTTTCTCGGGACAGGGTAATTCACCCCTCCACTTT. It translates to CAWRFFSGQGNSPLHF. The J gene is TRBJ1-6, the V gene TRBV30; 9 bases fit TRBD1. Germline values: CDR1 GTSNPN, CDR2 SVGIG (reference sequence). V trimming: 3 bases; J trimming: 6 bases; junction bases outside the gene matches: 9. The CDR3 is 16 residues long. Based on the CDR3 plus reference TRBV30 and TRBJ1-6, the full variable domain is SQTIHQWPATLVQPVGSPLSLECTVEGTSNPNLYWYRQAAGRGLQLLFYSVGIGQISSEVPQNLSASRPQDRQFILSSKKLLLSDSGFYLCAWRFFSGQGNSPLHFGNGTRLTVT.

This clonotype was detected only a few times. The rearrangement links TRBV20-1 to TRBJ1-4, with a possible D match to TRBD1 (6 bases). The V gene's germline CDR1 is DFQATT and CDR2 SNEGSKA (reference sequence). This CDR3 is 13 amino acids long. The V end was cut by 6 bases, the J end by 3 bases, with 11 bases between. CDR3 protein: CSAHRDSNEKLFF. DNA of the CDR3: TGCAGTGCACACAGGGACTCTAATGAAAAACTGTTTTTT.

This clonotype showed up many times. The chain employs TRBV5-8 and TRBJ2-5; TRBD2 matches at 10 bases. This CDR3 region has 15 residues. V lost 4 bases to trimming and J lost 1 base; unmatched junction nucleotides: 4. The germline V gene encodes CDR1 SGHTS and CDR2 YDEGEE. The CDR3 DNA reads TGTGCCAGCAGCCGCGGACTAGCGGCCCAAGAGACCCAGTACTTC. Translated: CASSRGLAAQETQYF.

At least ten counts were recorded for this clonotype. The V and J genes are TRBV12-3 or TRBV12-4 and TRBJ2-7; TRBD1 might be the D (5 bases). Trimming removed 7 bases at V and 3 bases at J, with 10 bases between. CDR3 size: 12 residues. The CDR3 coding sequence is TGTGCCAGCACGGACAAGAACTACGAGCAGTACTTC. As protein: CASTDKNYEQYF.

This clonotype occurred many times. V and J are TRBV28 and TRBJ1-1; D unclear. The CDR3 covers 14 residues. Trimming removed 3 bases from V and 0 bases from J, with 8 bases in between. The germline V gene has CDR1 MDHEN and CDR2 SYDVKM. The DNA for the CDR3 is TGTGCCAGCAGTTTGGAGGGCATGAACACTGAAGCTTTCTTT. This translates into CASSLEGMNTEAFF.

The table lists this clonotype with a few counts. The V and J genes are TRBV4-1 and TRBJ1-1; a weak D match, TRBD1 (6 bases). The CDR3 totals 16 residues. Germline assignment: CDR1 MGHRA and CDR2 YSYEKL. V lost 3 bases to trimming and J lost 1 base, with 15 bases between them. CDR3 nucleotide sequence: TGCGCCAGCAGCCAGATCCCGGGACAAGCGAACACTGAAGCTTTCTTT. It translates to CASSQIPGQANTEAFF.

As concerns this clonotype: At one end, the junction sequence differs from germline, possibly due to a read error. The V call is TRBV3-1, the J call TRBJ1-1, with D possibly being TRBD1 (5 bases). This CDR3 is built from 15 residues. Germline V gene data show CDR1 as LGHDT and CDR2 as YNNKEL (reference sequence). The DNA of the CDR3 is TGTGCTAGCAGCCAAGAGGCAGGGATACGGACTGAAGCTTTCTTT. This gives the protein CASSQEAGIRTEAFF.

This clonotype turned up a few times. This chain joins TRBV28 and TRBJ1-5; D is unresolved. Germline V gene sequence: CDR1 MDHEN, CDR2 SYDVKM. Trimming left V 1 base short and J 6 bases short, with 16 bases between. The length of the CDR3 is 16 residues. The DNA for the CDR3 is TGTGCCAGCAGTTTATCTTCCCGGGCAGGTGCTCAGCCCCAGCATTTT. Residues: CASSLSSRAGAQPQHF. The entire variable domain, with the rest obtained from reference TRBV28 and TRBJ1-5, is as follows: DVKVTQSSRYLVKRTGEKVFLECVQDMDHENMFWYRQDPGLGLRLIYFSYDVKMKEKGDIPEGYSVSREKKERFSLILESASTNQTSMYLCASSLSSRAGAQPQHFGDGTRLSIL.

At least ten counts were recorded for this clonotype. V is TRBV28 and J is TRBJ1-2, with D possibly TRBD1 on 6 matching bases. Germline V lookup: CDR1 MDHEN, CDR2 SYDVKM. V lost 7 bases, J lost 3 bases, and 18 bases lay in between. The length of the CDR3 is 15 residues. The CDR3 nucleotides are TGTGCCAGCACCATAGGGGGAAGACGCGACTATGGCTACACCTTC. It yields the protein CASTIGGRRDYGYTF.

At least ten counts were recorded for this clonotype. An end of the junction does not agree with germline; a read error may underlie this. Here the CDR3 DNA reads TGTGCCAGCAAATCACTAGCGGGGGGGACCGAGGAGCTGTTTTTT. It yields the protein CASKSLAGGTEELFF. This chain connects TRBV6-1 to TRBJ2-2; 13 bases align to TRBD2. The CDR3 has 15 amino acids. Germline CDR1 is MNHNS and CDR2 is SASEGT.

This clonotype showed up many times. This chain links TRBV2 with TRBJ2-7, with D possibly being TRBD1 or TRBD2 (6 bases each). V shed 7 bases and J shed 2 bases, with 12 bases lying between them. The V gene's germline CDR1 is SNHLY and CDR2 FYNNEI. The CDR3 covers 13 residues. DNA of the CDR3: TGTGCCAGCACGGGGGACACGGCCTACGAGCAGTACTTC. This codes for CASTGDTAYEQYF.

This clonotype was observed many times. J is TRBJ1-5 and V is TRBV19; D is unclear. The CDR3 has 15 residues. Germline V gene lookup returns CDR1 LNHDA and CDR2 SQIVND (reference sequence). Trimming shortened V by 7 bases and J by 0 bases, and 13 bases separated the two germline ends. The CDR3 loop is CASIPGSGSNQPQHF. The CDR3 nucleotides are TGTGCCAGTATCCCTGGAAGCGGTAGCAATCAGCCCCAGCATTTT.

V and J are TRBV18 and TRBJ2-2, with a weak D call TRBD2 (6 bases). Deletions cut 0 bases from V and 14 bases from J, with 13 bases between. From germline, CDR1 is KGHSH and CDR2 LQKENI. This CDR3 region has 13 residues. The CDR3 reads CASSPPAPGGLFF. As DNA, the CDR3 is TGTGCCAGCTCACCACCGGCCCCCGGGGGTCTGTTTTTT.

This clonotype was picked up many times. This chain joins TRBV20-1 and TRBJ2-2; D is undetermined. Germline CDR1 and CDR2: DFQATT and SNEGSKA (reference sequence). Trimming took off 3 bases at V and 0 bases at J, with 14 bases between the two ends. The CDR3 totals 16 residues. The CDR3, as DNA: TGCAGTGCTAGTGGCGTCTGGGCCACGAACACCGGGGAGCTGTTTTTT. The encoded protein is CSASGVWATNTGELFF.

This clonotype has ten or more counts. The CDR3 DNA reads TGTGCCAGCAGTGAATGGGGGGCGAATAGCAATCAGCCCCAGCATTTT. This sequence encodes CASSEWGANSNQPQHF. The J gene is TRBJ1-5, the V gene TRBV2; the D gene is possibly TRBD1 (6 bases). The CDR3 sequence is 16 residues long. With 2 bases removed from V and 0 bases from J, the gap between germline ends came to 11 bases. Germline-derived CDR1 and CDR2 are SNHLY and FYNNEI.

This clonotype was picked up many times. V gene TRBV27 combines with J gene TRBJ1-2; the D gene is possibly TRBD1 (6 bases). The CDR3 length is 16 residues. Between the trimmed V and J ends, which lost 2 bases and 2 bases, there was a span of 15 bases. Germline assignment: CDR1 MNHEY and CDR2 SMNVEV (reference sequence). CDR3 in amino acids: CASSLTVGGMNYGYTF. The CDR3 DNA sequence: TGTGCCAGCAGTTTAACCGTGGGGGGCATGAACTATGGCTACACCTTC.

CDR3: CASSFPGRRDYGYTF. For the CDR3, the DNA is TGTGCCAGCAGCTTCCCCGGACGAAGAGACTATGGCTACACCTTC. The chain couples TRBV7-9 to TRBJ1-2; D is ambiguous. Trimming shortened V by 3 bases and J by 3 bases, and 14 bases separated the two germline ends. This CDR3 is 15 amino acids long. CDR1 and CDR2 from the germline V gene are SEHNR and FQNEAQ (reference sequence).

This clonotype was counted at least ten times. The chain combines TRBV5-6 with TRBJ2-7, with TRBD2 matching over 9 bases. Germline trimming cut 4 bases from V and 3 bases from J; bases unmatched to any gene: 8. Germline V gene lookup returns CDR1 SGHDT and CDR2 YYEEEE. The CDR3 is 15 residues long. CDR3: CASSGGLAVNYEQYF. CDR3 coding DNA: TGTGCCAGCAGCGGGGGACTAGCAGTCAACTACGAGCAGTACTTC.

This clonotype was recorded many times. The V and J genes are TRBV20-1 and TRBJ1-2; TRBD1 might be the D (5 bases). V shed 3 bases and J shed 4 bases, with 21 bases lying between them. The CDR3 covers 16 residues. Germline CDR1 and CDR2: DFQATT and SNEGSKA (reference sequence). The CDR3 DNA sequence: TGCAGTGCTAGGGCTAGACATTGGGGCAGCACCTATGGCTACACCTTC. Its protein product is CSARARHWGSTYGYTF.

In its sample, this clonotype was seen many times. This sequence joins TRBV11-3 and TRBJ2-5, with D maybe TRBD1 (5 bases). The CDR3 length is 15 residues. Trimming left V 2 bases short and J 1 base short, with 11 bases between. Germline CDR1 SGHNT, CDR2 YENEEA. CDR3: CASSLHSTGQETQYF. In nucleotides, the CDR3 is TGTGCCAGCAGCTTACATAGCACAGGCCAAGAGACCCAGTACTTC.

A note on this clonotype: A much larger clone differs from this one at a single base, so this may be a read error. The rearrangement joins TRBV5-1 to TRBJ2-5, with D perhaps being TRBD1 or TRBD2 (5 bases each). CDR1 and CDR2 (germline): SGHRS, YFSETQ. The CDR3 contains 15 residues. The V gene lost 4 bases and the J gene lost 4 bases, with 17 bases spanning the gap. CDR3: CASSDGTAEAETQYF. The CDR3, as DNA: TGCGCCAGCAGCGATGGGACGGCGGAGGCAGAGACCCAGTACTTC.

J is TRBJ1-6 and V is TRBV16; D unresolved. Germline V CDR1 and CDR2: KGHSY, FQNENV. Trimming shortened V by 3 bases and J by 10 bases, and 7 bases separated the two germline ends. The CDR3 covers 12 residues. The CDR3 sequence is CASSQSGSPLHF. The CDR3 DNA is TGTGCCAGCAGCCAGAGCGGATCACCCCTCCACTTT.

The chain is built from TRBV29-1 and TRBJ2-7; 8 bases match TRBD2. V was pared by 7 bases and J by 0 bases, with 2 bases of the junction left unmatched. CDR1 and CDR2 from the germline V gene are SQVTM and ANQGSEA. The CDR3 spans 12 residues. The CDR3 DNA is TGCAGCGCGGGGGGGCTCTCCTACGAGCAGTACTTC. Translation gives CSAGGLSYEQYF.

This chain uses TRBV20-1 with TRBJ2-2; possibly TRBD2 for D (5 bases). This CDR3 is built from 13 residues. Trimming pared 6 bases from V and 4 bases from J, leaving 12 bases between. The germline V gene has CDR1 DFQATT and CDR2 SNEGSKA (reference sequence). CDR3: CSAPREATGELFF. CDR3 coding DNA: TGCAGTGCGCCCCGGGAAGCCACCGGGGAGCTGTTTTTT.

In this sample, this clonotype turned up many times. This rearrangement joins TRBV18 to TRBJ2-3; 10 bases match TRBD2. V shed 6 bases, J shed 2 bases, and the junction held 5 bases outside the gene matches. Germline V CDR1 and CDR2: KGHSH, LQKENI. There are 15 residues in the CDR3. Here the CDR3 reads CASSRTSGPTDTQYF. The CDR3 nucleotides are TGTGCCAGCTCGCGGACTAGCGGACCCACAGATACGCAGTATTTT.

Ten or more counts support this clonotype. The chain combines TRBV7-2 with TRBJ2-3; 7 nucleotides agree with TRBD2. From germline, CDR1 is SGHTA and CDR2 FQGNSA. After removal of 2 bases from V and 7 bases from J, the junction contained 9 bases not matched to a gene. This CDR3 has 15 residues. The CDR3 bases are TGTGCCAGCAGCTTAAGTACTAGCGTTCCATATACGCAGTATTTT. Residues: CASSLSTSVPYTQYF.

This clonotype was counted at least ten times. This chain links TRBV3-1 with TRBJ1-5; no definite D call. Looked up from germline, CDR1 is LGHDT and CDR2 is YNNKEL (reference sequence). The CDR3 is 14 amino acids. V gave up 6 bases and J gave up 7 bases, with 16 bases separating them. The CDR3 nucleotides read TGTGCCAGCAGTCGGGGTGGGGAGGGCCAGCCCCAGCATTTT. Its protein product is CASSRGGEGQPQHF.

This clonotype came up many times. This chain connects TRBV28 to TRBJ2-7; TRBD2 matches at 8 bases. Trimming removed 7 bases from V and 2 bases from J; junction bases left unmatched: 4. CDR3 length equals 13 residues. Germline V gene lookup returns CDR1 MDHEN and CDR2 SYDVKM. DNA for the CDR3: TGTGCCAGCACACCGGGGGGGACCTACGAGCAGTACTTC. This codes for CASTPGGTYEQYF.